Listed below are T cell receptor beta chains from one sample, sequenced in a study of T cells in lung cancer brain metastases. TCRdb's table, derived via immunoSEQ multiplex PCR, lists solely in-frame clones and lacks some. The sample shows roughly 4,200 clones, approximately 90% of them seen only once. Sequenced material: tumor tissue from the primary lung tumor. These receptors were collected from a man between 60 and 70 years old with non-small cell lung cancer. Both conserved end residues are part of each CDR3. The D gene is left open where the match is weak. Not all rows give a size; the values are once, few, many and, for expanded clones, a class.

DNA: TGTGCCAGCAGTGCTGGGGCAGTGGGCAATCAGCCCCAGCATTTT; CDR3: CASSAGAVGNQPQHF; V: TRBV27; size: .; D: .; J: TRBJ1-5
DNA: TGCGCCAGCAGCCCTGAAATAGCGGGGGATGTGGATACGCAGTATTTT; CDR3: CASSPEIAGDVDTQYF; V: TRBV4-3; size: once; D: TRBD2; J: TRBJ2-3
DNA: TGTGCCAGCAGTTTAGCGGGACACAAGAGGACGAACACCGGGGAGCTGTTTTTT; CDR3: CASSLAGHKRTNTGELFF; V: TRBV28; size: once; D: .; J: TRBJ2-2
DNA: TGTGCCAGCAGTGTACAGGGGGATGATGGCTACACCTTC; CDR3: CASSVQGDDGYTF; V: TRBV6-1; size: .; D: TRBD1; J: TRBJ1-2
DNA: TGTGCCAGCAGCACAGGGGGCTCTGGGGCCAACGTCCTGACTTTC; CDR3: CASSTGGSGANVLTF; V: TRBV28; size: .; D: TRBD1; J: TRBJ2-6
DNA: TGTGCCAGCAGATTCGACAGGAGGTACACTGAAGCTTTCTTT; CDR3: CASRFDRRYTEAFF; V: TRBV6-5; size: .; D: .; J: TRBJ1-1
DNA: TGTGCCAGCTCACCACCGTTGCCCATCCTTTTTCCCGAGCAGTACTTC; CDR3: CASSPPLPILFPEQYF; V: TRBV18; size: .; D: .; J: TRBJ2-7
DNA: TGTGCTAGCAGCGACAGCAATCAGCCCCAGCATTTT; CDR3: CASSDSNQPQHF; V: TRBV7-7; size: .; D: .; J: TRBJ1-5
DNA: TGTGCCAGCAGCTTGGAGTCCGGGCTATCCGGGGCCAATGTCCTGACTTTC; CDR3: CASSLESGLSGANVLTF; V: TRBV5-6; size: .; D: .; J: TRBJ2-6
DNA: TGTGCCAGCAGCTTGGACTCTGGGGCCAACGTCCTGACTTTC; CDR3: CASSLDSGANVLTF; V: TRBV5-4; size: once; D: .; J: TRBJ2-6
DNA: TGTGCCAGCAGCTTAGGTCGTCCAGGGAGGGACGAGCAGTACTTC; CDR3: CASSLGRPGRDEQYF; V: TRBV11-2; size: .; D: TRBD2; J: TRBJ2-7
DNA: TGCAGCGTTGAAGGGGTACCGGGACAGGGGTACAATGAGCAGTTCTTC; CDR3: CSVEGVPGQGYNEQFF; V: TRBV29-1; size: .; D: TRBD1; J: TRBJ2-1
DNA: TGTGCCAGCAGTCCGACAGGGGAAAACTATGGCTACACCTTC; CDR3: CASSPTGENYGYTF; V: TRBV11-1; size: .; D: TRBD1; J: TRBJ1-2
DNA: TGTGCCAGCAGCCCGGGGACAGGTACTAGCTGGGATACGCAGTATTTT; CDR3: CASSPGTGTSWDTQYF; V: TRBV9; size: .; D: TRBD1; J: TRBJ2-3
DNA: TGTGCCAGTAGGGTGTCTAGCGGGGACTACTACGAGCAGTACTTC; CDR3: CASRVSSGDYYEQYF; V: TRBV19; size: .; D: TRBD2; J: TRBJ2-7